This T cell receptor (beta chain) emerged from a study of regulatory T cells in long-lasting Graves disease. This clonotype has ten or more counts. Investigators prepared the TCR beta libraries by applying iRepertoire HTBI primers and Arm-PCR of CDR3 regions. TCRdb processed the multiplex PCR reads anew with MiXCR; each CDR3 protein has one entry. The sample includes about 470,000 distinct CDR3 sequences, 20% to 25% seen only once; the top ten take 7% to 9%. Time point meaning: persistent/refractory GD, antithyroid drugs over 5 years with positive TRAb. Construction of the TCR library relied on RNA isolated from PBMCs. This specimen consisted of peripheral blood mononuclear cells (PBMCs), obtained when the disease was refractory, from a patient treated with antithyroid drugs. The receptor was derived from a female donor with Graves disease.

The CDR3 loop reads CAFAQGPGANVLTF. The DNA for the CDR3 is TGTGCCTTCGCACAGGGGCCTGGGGCCAACGTCCTGACTTTC. The chain combines TRBV6-1 with TRBJ2-6; TRBD1 matches at 7 bases. J was trimmed by 2 bases and V by 11 bases; bases with no gene match: 6. This CDR3 is built from 14 residues. CDR1 is MNHNS and CDR2 is SASEGT in the germline V gene.